A single sample gave rise to the 13 T cell receptor beta chains below, sequenced in a study of blood T cell repertoires in COVID-19. Data came from immunoSEQ multiplex PCR; TCRdb stores just in-frame clones and leaves some out. Counted here are a few hundred thousand clones, approximately 90% occurring once; the ten biggest clones make up under 11%. The source material was PBMCs or T cells enriched from blood (not recorded which). All receptors derive from a woman aged 18 to 35 who had recovered from COVID-19.

This chain joins TRBV2 and TRBJ1-4; D gene uncertain. CDR1 is SNHLY, CDR2 FYNNEI, per germline. The CDR3 extends over 13 amino acids. V was clipped by 7 bases and J by 10 bases, with 16 bases between them. CDR3 coding DNA: TGTGCCAGCATCGGGGTCGAGGGAGGAAAACTGTTTTTT. Amino acid sequence: CASIGVEGGKLFF.

The chain has TRBV7-8 and TRBJ2-5; perhaps TRBD1 as D (5 bases). Germline values: CDR1 SGHVS, CDR2 FQNEAQ. The V gene lost 0 bases and the J gene lost 4 bases, with 18 bases spanning the gap. The CDR3 consists of 17 residues. CDR3 protein: CASSLALLGQGGETQYF. In DNA form, the CDR3 reads TGTGCCAGCAGCTTAGCGCTCCTGGGGCAGGGTGGAGAGACCCAGTACTTC.

The chain is built from TRBV5-1 and TRBJ1-2; 8 bases agree with TRBD1. The ends lost 1 base at V and 5 bases at J; junction bases unmatched: 10. This CDR3 is 16 amino acids long. CDR1 SGHRS and CDR2 YFSETQ come from the germline V gene. This chain's CDR3 is CASSLSSGQEMYGYTF. Written as DNA, the CDR3 is TGCGCCAGCAGCTTGAGTTCGGGACAGGAGATGTATGGCTACACCTTC. Based on the CDR3 plus reference TRBV5-1 and TRBJ1-2, the full variable domain is KAGVTQTPRYLIKTRGQQVTLSCSPISGHRSVSWYQQTPGQGLQFLFEYFSETQRNKGNFPGRFSGRQFSNSRSEMNVSTLELGDSALYLCASSLSSGQEMYGYTFGSGTRLTVV.

The chain recombines TRBV19 with TRBJ1-3; TRBD1 is a possible D gene (5 bases). CDR1 and CDR2 from the germline V gene are LNHDA and SQIVND (reference sequence). CDR3 size: 17 residues. Trimming stripped 3 bases from V and 1 base from J, with 16 bases between. This CDR3 is CASSIAPRGSSGNTIYF. The CDR3 nucleotides are TGTGCCAGTAGTATCGCCCCTCGGGGGTCTTCTGGAAACACCATATATTTT. The variable domain in full, completed from reference TRBV19 and TRBJ1-3, reads DGGITQSPKYLFRKEGQNVTLSCEQNLNHDAMYWYRQDPGQGLRLIYYSQIVNDFQKGDIAEGYSVSREKKESFPLTVTSAQKNPTAFYLCASSIAPRGSSGNTIYFGEGSWLTVV.

The genes are TRBV24-1 and TRBJ2-2, with D perhaps matching TRBD1 (7 bases). The CDR3 consists of 14 residues. Germline V lookup: CDR1 KGHDR, CDR2 SFDVKD. Between the trimmed V and J ends, which lost 9 bases and 6 bases, there was a span of 16 bases. CDR3 sequence reads: CATSQEGTAGELFF. The DNA of the CDR3 is TGTGCCACCTCACAGGAGGGGACAGCCGGGGAGCTGTTTTTT.

The chain carries TRBV2 and TRBJ2-7; D ambiguous. The CDR3 runs 13 residues. Deletions cut 8 bases from V and 0 bases from J, with 11 bases between. CDR1 is SNHLY and CDR2 is FYNNEI in the germline V gene. CDR3 coding DNA: TGTGCCAGCCTTGGCGGCAGCTCCTACGAGCAGTACTTC. Translated, it gives CASLGGSSYEQYF.

The V and J genes are TRBV11-2 and TRBJ1-1; 10 nucleotides match TRBD1. The CDR3 spans 17 residues. J gave up 0 bases and V 4 bases, and 8 bases lay outside the gene matches. Germline V lookup: CDR1 SGHAT, CDR2 FQNNGV. The DNA for the CDR3 is TGTGCCAGCAGCTCGGGACAGGGGAAGAAGATGAACACTGAAGCTTTCTTT. As protein: CASSSGQGKKMNTEAFF.

The chain uses TRBV2 and TRBJ2-1; tentative D call: TRBD1 (5 bases). The V gene's germline CDR1 is SNHLY and CDR2 FYNNEI. The CDR3 sequence is 16 residues long. Trimming removed 1 base from V and 4 bases from J, with 14 bases in between. CDR3 in DNA: TGTGCCAGCAGTGAAGTAGGAAGGGGCGCGTACAATGAGCAGTTCTTC. Protein product: CASSEVGRGAYNEQFF.

The CDR3 spells CASSPRGQGAYEQYF. The DNA of the CDR3 is TGTGCCAGCAGCCCGCGGGGACAGGGTGCCTACGAGCAGTACTTC. The chain recombines TRBV7-9 with TRBJ2-7; the match to TRBD1 covers 9 bases. CDR1 is SEHNR and CDR2 is FQNEAQ in the germline V gene (reference sequence). The CDR3 is 15 amino acids. The J segment lost 2 bases and the V segment lost 5 bases, leaving 7 bases of the junction unmatched.

The chain employs TRBV11-2 and TRBJ1-2; D gene uncertain. Germline V lookup: CDR1 SGHAT, CDR2 FQNNGV. Trimming stripped 1 base from V and 14 bases from J, with 20 bases between. The CDR3 is 14 amino acids. The CDR3 DNA is TGTGCCAGCAGCTTAGTGGCCGGGTATATCGGTGAGACCTTC. Protein product: CASSLVAGYIGETF.

Only one count was recorded for this clone. This sequence joins TRBV7-9 and TRBJ2-1, with D possibly being TRBD1 (7 bases). The CDR3 sequence is 14 residues long. Germline V gives CDR1 SEHNR, CDR2 FQNEAQ (reference sequence). Trimming removed 3 bases at V and 8 bases at J, with 14 bases between. The CDR3 is CASSFQAGGHEQFF. CDR3 DNA: TGTGCCAGCAGCTTCCAGGCAGGGGGGCATGAGCAGTTCTTC.

The chain carries TRBV27 and TRBJ2-3; 12 nucleotides match TRBD2. Trimming removed 8 bases from V and 5 bases from J; junction bases left unmatched: 14. The germline V gene has CDR1 MNHEY and CDR2 SMNVEV (reference sequence). The CDR3 totals 17 residues. CDR3 sequence reads: CASPHERLAGVIDTQYF. The CDR3 DNA is TGTGCCAGCCCGCACGAGCGACTAGCGGGGGTGATAGATACGCAGTATTTT.

V usage is TRBV5-6 and J usage is TRBJ2-7; D perhaps matches TRBD2 (6 bases). V lost 0 bases, J lost 3 bases, and 13 bases lay in between. CDR3 size: 15 residues. Germline CDR1 reads SGHDT; CDR2 reads YYEEEE. CDR3 coding DNA: TGTGCCAGCAGCTTGGAGGCGGGATTTGGCTACGAGCAGTACTTC. Protein product: CASSLEAGFGYEQYF.